The clone carrying this T cell receptor (beta chain) was observed a single time. Trimming took off 2 bases at V and 5 bases at J, with 12 bases between the two ends. The CDR3 loop spans 14 amino acids. CDR1 and CDR2 (germline): SGHAT, FQNNGV. Individuals drawn from 24 US areas were roughly 18 to 89 years old. Participants' reported clinical history set cohort assignment. The sample is drawn from a study of blood T cell repertoires in COVID-19. About the research overall: Samples representing acute and convalescent COVID-19 were sourced from the United States, Italy and Spain.

Produced via immunoSEQ multiplex PCR; TCRdb's table is partial and in-frame only. Here the sample spans around 200,000 clones, roughly 90% being singletons. This chain links TRBV11-2 with TRBJ1-1; D unresolved. The clonotype comes from a woman in her twenties or thirties who had recovered from COVID-19. Material: PBMCs or T cells enriched from blood (not recorded which). As DNA, the CDR3 is TGTGCCAGCAGCTTAACGGAGGGTAGGACTGAAGCTTTCTTT. Translated: CASSLTEGRTEAFF.